Detailed here is one T cell receptor (beta chain). The clone's antigen remains unknown. No per-base quality is available; no much larger clone lies one base away. The library was made by the immunoSEQ multiplex PCR assay. TCRdb obtained this table from immuneACCESS and retained in-frame rearrangements with V and J assigned. These tables miss some clones; where compared with another copy, unresolved V genes account for less than half of the shortfall, and the remainder is unexplained. Recorded for this sample are 70,000 to 75,000 clones; 70% to 90% of them occurred a single time. The biggest ten clones account for around 3.2% of the sample. The data belong to a study of T cell changes during pregnancy in multiple sclerosis (dated by TCRdb to between 2018 and 2021). Context from the whole study: The study examined how the T cell repertoire changed over the course of pregnancy in women with multiple sclerosis.

The source material was peripheral blood, sampled before pregnancy. The TCR sequence derives from a female donor with multiple sclerosis, enrolled in a pregnancy study.

The CDR3 protein sequence reads: CASSIRTSGGYNEQFF. The nucleotide sequence is given as TGTGCCAGCAGCATCCGAACTAGCGGGGGTTACAATGAGCAGTTCTTC. This sequence uses TRBV11-3 and TRBJ2-1; 11 nucleotides in the junction match TRBD2. Counted from cysteine to phenylalanine, this CDR3 has 16 amino acids. The only DNA kept is the CDR3, 48 bases in frame from the first base. V is trimmed back by 5 bases and J by 4 bases, and the junction contains 7 bases that no gene match accounts for. The germline V gene yields SGHNT for CDR1 and YENEEA for CDR2.